Below are 12 T cell receptor beta chains sequenced from a single sample in a study of blood T cell repertoires in COVID-19. Clones were read by immunoSEQ multiplex PCR, and TCRdb kept only the in-frame ones, dropping some. Here the sample spans some 250,000 clones, 81% being singletons. The sample taken for sequencing was peripheral blood. Every receptor here comes from a woman of 80 years or more with acute or convalescent COVID-19.

The chain employs TRBV28 and TRBJ1-5; D gene uncertain. The CDR3 loop spans 14 amino acids. With 3 bases removed from V and 4 bases from J, the gap between germline ends came to 10 bases. Germline CDR1 is MDHEN and CDR2 is SYDVKM. The CDR3 region has the DNA TGTGCCAGCAGTTTGGTACAGAGTAATCAGCCCCAGCATTTT. Amino acid sequence: CASSLVQSNQPQHF.

This clone was seen only once. The chain employs TRBV9 and TRBJ1-2; D possibly corresponds to TRBD1 (6 bases). The CDR3 sequence is 13 residues long. Trimming left V 0 bases short and J 5 bases short, with 8 bases between. Germline loops: CDR1 SGDLS, CDR2 YYNGEE. The CDR3 is CASSVAQGYGYTF. The CDR3 coding sequence is TGTGCCAGCAGCGTAGCGCAGGGGTATGGCTACACCTTC.

The rearrangement links TRBV6-1 to TRBJ1-2; D perhaps matches TRBD1 (5 bases). The length of the CDR3 is 13 residues. CDR1 and CDR2 (germline): MNHNS, SASEGT. The V and J ends lost 3 bases and 6 bases respectively, with 11 bases between them. Here the CDR3 reads CASSDRVGNGYTF. CDR3 nucleotides: TGTGCCAGCAGTGACAGGGTAGGGAATGGCTACACCTTC.

The CDR3 is CASSSRTSGSYTGELFF. Here the CDR3 DNA reads TGTGCCAGCAGTTCGCGGACTAGCGGGAGTTACACCGGGGAGCTGTTTTTT. The chain couples TRBV27 to TRBJ2-2; the match to TRBD2 covers 13 bases. Germline lookup yields CDR1 MNHEY and CDR2 SMNVEV (reference sequence). V shed 4 bases and J 3 bases; nucleotides not matched to a gene: 5. The CDR3 is 17 amino acids.

The rearrangement joins TRBV25-1 to TRBJ2-7; 7 bases match TRBD1. In germline, CDR1 is MGHDK, CDR2 SYGVNS. The V and J ends lost 4 bases and 6 bases, in that order; junction bases with no gene match: 0. The CDR3 sequence is 11 residues long. CDR3 DNA: TGTGCCAGCAGTGCAGGGGGCGAGCAGTACTTC. Translation: CASSAGGEQYF.

The chain is built from TRBV28 and TRBJ1-3; no firm D call. CDR1 is MDHEN, CDR2 SYDVKM, per germline. This CDR3 comprises 16 residues. V was shortened by 5 bases and J by 0 bases, with 14 bases between the two germline ends. CDR3 sequence: CASSTRKVNSGNTIYF. The CDR3 DNA is TGTGCCAGCAGTACCAGGAAGGTCAACTCTGGAAACACCATATATTTT.

This chain uses TRBV3-1 (or the pseudogene TRBV3-2) with TRBJ2-4; 11 bases line up with TRBD2. Germline V lookup: CDR1 LGHDT, CDR2 YNNKEL (reference sequence). V lost 2 bases and J lost 0; bases outside the gene matches: 6. The CDR3 is made up of 18 amino acids. CDR3 residues: CASSQQTSGVLAKNIQYF. The CDR3 DNA follows: TGTGCCAGCAGCCAACAGACTAGCGGGGTACTAGCCAAAAACATTCAGTACTTC.

The genes are TRBV7-2 and TRBJ2-3, with D possibly TRBD2 on 5 matching bases. This CDR3 is built from 16 residues. V dropped 2 bases and J dropped 2 bases, with 14 bases sitting between them. Germline values: CDR1 SGHTA, CDR2 FQGNSA. CDR3 amino acids: CASSLSVKRVTDTQYF. CDR3 DNA: TGTGCCAGCAGCTTAAGTGTTAAGAGGGTCACAGATACGCAGTATTTT. Full variable domain (missing parts from reference TRBV7-2 and TRBJ2-3): GAGVSQSPSNKVTEKGKDVELRCDPISGHTALYWYRQSLGQGLEFLIYFQGNSAPDKSGLPSDRFSAERTGGSVSTLTIQRTQQEDSAVYLCASSLSVKRVTDTQYFGPGTRLTVL.

This clone came up a few times. The CDR3 is CASSRWGTGGAEAFF. CDR3 coding DNA: TGTGCCAGCAGCCGCTGGGGGACAGGTGGGGCTGAAGCTTTCTTT. The chain uses TRBV2 and TRBJ1-1, with 8 bases matching TRBD1. Trimming removed 6 bases from V and 6 bases from J; junction bases left unmatched: 12. CDR1 is SNHLY and CDR2 is FYNNEI in the germline V gene. This CDR3 contains 15 residues.

The chain is built from TRBV30 and TRBJ2-7, with 8 bases fitting TRBD2. The germline gives CDR1 GTSNPN, CDR2 SVGIG (reference sequence). The length of the CDR3 is 12 residues. J was trimmed by 3 bases and V by 8 bases; bases with no gene match: 6. The CDR3 DNA reads as TGTGCCCTAGCAGCGGGAGTCTACGAGCAGTACTTC. It encodes CALAAGVYEQYF.

The V call is TRBV6-5, the J call TRBJ1-2, with a tentative D call TRBD1 (6 bases). V lost 4 bases, J lost 6 bases, and 18 bases lay in between. The CDR3 is made up of 15 amino acids. Germline V gives CDR1 MNHEY, CDR2 SVGAGI. Here the CDR3 reads CASSFRQVAGDGYTF. CDR3 sequence (DNA): TGTGCCAGCAGTTTCAGACAGGTTGCTGGGGATGGCTACACCTTC.

This clone showed up just once. CDR3 residues: CSVPPAGGPGYNEQFF. CDR3 bases: TGCAGCGTTCCGCCAGCGGGAGGGCCGGGGTACAATGAGCAGTTCTTC. The V call is TRBV29-1, the J call TRBJ2-1; the match to TRBD2 covers 10 bases. Germline V gives CDR1 SQVTM, CDR2 ANQGSEA. CDR3 size: 16 residues. V dropped 5 bases and J dropped 4; count of bases not matched to a gene: 11.